This TCR beta chain is from a study of identical twins. Via MiXCR, TCRdb re-called the 5' RACE reads, giving one row per CDR3 protein. Among around 1.7 million distinct CDR3 sequences listed, about 30% were seen once. The V gene's germline CDR1 is LNHDA and CDR2 SQIVND (reference sequence). The CDR3 has 15 amino acids. Germline trimming cut 2 bases from V and 3 bases from J; bases unmatched to any gene: 7. The sequenced sample consisted of cord blood. The sequence was obtained from a newborn girl in good health. The gene calls are TRBV19 and TRBJ2-7; 7 bases map to TRBD2. CDR3 nucleotides: TGTGCCAGTAGTATAAGGGATGCTAGCGGCTACGAGCAGTACTTC. This encodes CASSIRDASGYEQYF.